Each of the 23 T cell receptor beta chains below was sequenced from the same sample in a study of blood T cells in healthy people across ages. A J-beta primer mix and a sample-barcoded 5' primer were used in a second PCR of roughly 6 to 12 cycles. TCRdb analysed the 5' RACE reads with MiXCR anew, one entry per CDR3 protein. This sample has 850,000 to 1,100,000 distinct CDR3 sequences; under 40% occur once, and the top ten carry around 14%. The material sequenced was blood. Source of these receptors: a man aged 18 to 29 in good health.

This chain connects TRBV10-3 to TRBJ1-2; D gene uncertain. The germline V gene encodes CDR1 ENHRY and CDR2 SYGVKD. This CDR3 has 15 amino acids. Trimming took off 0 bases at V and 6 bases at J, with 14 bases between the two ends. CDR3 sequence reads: CAISESRSIIHGYTF. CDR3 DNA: TGTGCCATCAGTGAGTCGAGGTCCATCATCCATGGCTACACCTTC.

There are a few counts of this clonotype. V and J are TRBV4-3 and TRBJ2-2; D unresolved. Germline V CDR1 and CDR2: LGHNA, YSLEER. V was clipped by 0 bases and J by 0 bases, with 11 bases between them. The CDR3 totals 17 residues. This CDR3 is CASSQDKVPPNTGELFF. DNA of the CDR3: TGCGCCAGCAGCCAAGATAAGGTCCCACCGAACACCGGGGAGCTGTTTTTT.

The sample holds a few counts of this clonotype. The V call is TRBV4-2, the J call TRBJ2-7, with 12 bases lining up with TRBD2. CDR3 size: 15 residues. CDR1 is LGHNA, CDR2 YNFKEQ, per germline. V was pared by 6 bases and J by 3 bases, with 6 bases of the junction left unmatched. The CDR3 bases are TGTGCCAGCAGTCCTAGCGGGGGGGCCAACTACGAGCAGTACTTC. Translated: CASSPSGGANYEQYF.

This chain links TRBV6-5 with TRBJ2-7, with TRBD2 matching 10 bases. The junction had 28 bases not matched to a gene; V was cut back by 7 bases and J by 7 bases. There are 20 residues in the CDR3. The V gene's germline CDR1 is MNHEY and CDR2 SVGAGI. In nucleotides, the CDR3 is TGTGCCAGCATTTTTGGGCAGACAAGAGGACTAGCGGTTTCCTACAATGAGCAGTACTTC. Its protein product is CASIFGQTRGLAVSYNEQYF.

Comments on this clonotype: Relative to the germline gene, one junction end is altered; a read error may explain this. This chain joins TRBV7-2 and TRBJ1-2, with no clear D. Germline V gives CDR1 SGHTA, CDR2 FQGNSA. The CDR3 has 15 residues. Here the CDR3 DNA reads TGTGCCAGCAGCTTGGCGACTGCCGCTAACTATGGCCACACCTTC. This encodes CASSLATAANYGHTF.

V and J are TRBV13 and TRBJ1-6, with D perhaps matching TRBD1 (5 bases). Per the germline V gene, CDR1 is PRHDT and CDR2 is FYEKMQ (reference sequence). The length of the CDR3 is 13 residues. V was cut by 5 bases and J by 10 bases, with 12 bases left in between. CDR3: CASSPQGGSPLHF. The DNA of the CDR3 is TGTGCCAGCAGCCCTCAGGGCGGCTCACCCCTCCACTTT.

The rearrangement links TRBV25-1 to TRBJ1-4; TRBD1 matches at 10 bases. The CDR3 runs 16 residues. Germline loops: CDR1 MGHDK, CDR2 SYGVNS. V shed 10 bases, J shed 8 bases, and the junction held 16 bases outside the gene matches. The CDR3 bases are TGTGCCACCTCTTCTTCCGGGACAGGGGTGGCCGAAAAACTGTTTTTT. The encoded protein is CATSSSGTGVAEKLFF.

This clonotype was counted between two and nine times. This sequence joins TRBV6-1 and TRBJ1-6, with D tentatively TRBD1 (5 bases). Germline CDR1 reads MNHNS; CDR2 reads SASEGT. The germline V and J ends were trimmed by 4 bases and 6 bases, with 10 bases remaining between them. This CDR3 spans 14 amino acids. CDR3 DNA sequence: TGTGCCAGCAGTGGACAGACTTTTAATTCACCCCTCCACTTT. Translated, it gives CASSGQTFNSPLHF.

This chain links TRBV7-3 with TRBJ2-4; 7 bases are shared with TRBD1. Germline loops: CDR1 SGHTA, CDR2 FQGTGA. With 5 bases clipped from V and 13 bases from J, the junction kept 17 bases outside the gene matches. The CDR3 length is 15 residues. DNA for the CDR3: TGTGCCAGCAGCCCCCGACAGGGAGACTACAATGAGCAGTACTTC. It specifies CASSPRQGDYNEQYF.

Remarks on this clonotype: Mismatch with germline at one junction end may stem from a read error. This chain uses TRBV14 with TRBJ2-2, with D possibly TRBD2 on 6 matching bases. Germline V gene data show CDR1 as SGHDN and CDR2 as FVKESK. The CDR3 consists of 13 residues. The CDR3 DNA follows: TGTGCCAGCACTCCGGGGACTCGCGGGGAGTTGTTTTTT. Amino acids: CASTPGTRGELFF.

CDR3 DNA: TGTGCTAGTGTAGCGGCAGGTGAAGCTTTCTTT. Residues: CASVAAGEAFF. The genes are TRBV12-5 and TRBJ1-1; D remains ambiguous. Per the germline V gene, CDR1 is LGHNT and CDR2 is FRNRAP. V lost 7 bases, J lost 7 bases, and 10 bases lay in between. This CDR3 spans 11 amino acids.

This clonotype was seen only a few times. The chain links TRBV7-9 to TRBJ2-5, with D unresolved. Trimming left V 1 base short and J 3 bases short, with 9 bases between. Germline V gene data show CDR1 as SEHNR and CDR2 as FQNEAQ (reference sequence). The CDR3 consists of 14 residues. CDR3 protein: CASSLGGEEETQYF. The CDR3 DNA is TGTGCCAGCAGCTTAGGTGGGGAAGAAGAGACCCAGTACTTC. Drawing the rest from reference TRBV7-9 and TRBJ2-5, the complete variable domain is DTGVSQNPRHKITKRGQNVTFRCDPISEHNRLYWYRQTLGQGPEFLTYFQNEAQLEKSRLLSDRFSAERPKGSFSTLEIQRTEQGDSAMYLCASSLGGEEETQYFGPGTRLLVL.

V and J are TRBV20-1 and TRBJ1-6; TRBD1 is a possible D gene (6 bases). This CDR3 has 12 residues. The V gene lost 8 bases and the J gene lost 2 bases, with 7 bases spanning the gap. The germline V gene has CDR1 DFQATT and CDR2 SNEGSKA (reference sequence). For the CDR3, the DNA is TGCAGTTCAGGGGCCTATAATTCACCCCTCCACTTT. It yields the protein CSSGAYNSPLHF.

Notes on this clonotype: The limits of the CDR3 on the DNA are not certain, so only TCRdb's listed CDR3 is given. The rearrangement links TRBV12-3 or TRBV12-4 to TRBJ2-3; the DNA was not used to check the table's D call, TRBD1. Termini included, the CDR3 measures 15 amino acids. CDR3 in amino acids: CASTWGGGSADVQYF.

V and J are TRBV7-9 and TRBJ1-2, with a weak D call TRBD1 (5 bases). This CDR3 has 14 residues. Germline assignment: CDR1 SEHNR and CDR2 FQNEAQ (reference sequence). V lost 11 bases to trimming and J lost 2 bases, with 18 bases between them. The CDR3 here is CAGGRGDLNYGYTF. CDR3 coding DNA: TGTGCCGGCGGGCGTGGGGACCTAAACTATGGCTACACCTTC.

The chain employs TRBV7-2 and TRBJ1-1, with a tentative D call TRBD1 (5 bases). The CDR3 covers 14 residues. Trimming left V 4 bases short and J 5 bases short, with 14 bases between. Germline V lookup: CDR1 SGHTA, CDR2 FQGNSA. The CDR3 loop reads CASSSPGPLTEAFF. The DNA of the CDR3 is TGTGCCAGCAGCTCCCCGGGGCCTTTAACTGAAGCTTTCTTT.

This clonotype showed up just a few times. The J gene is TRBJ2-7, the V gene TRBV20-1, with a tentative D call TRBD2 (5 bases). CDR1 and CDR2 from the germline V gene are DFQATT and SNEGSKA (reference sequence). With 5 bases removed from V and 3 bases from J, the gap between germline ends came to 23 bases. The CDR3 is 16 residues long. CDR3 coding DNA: TGCAGTGCTGGTCGCCCGGTCTCTAGCCGTAACTACGAGCAGTACTTC. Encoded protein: CSAGRPVSSRNYEQYF.

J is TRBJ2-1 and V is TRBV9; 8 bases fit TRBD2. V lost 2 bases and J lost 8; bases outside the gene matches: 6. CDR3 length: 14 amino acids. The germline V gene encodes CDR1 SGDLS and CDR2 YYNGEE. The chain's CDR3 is CASSVTGLVDEQFF. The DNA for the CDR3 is TGTGCCAGCAGCGTGACGGGACTAGTTGATGAGCAGTTCTTC.

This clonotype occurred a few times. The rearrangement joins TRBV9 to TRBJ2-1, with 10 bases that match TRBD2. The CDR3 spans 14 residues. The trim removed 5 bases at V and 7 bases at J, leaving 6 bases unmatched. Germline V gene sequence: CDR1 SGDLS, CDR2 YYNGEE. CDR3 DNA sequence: TGTGCCAGCAGTATCAGCGGGGGGGGGAATGAGCAGTTCTTC. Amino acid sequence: CASSISGGGNEQFF.

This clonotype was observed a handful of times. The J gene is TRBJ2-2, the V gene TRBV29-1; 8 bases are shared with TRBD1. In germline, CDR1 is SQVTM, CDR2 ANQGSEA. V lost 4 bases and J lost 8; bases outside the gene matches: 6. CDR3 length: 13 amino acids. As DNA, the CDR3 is TGCAGCGTTGGAGGGACAGGAGTAGGGGAGCTGTTTTTT. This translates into CSVGGTGVGELFF.

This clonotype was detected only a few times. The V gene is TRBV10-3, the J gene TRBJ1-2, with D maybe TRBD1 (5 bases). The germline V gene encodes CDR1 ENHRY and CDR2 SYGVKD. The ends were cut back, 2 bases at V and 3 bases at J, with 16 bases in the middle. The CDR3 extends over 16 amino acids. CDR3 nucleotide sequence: TGTGCCATCAGTGAGACCAAAAGGGCAGGGCACTATGGCTACACCTTC. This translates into CAISETKRAGHYGYTF.

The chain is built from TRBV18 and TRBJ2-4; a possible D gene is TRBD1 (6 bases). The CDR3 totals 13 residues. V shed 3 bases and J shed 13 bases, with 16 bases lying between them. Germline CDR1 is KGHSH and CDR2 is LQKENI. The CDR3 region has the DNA TGTGCCAGCTCACCGGACAGACGGAGTGAGCAGTACTTC. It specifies CASSPDRRSEQYF.

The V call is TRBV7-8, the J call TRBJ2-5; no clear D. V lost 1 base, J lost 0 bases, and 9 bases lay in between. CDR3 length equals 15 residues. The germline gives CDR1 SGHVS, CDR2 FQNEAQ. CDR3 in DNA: TGTGCCAGCAGCTTAGGTAGTACCCACCAAGAGACCCAGTACTTC. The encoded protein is CASSLGSTHQETQYF.